Listed below are T cell receptor beta chains from one sample, sequenced in a study of blood T cell repertoires in COVID-19. Profiled with immunoSEQ multiplex PCR; TCRdb holds only in-frame clones, not every one. Seen here are around 150,000 clones, 85% observed once, and the top ten hold roughly 8.3%. Specimen: peripheral blood. The receptors stem from a woman aged 60-75 years with COVID-19, enrolled during active disease. Both conserved end residues are trimmed from each CDR3.

v_call cdr3_aa
TRBV30 AWITGTGYNSPLH
TRBV28 ASSPGTGGTDTQY
TRBV7-9 ASSLSEGNQPQH
TRBV2 ASSDPAGEGTEAF
TRBV3-1/TRBV3-2 ASTSYRDRGYNEQF
TRBV11-2 ASSFGQGELSPLH
TRBV18 ASSPPYRGNYGYT
TRBV7-3 ASSSGTSGYNEQF
TRBV5-6 ASSFGTGGEAF
TRBV6-5 ASSHRDRNEKLF
TRBV5-1 ASSLGRTGVEQF
TRBV12-3/TRBV12-4 ASSFTRYNEQF
TRBV5-6 ASSLSGWRVDTEAF
TRBV5-1 ASRKEGLAGGDTQY
TRBV29-1 SVEILLGQRTEAF
TRBV5-1 ASSLAKGTNYGYT
TRBV6-5 ASSSDRGPYGYT
TRBV27 ASSPGQGRNEAF
TRBV14 ASSQIGPSTDTQY
TRBV3-1/TRBV3-2 ASSQRFMNQPQH
TRBV11-2 ASSFSGIAGGRNEQF
TRBV7-3 ASSSPREDFFNSNQPQH
TRBV11-1 ASSLTGTMNTEAF